The T cell receptor beta chain under discussion was sequenced for a study of blood T cell repertoires in COVID-19. Per the germline V gene, CDR1 is SNHLY and CDR2 is FYNNEI. The CDR3 has 15 residues. V lost 6 bases, J lost 7 bases, and 16 bases lay in between. Libraries were prepared by immunoSEQ multiplex PCR; TCRdb keeps only in-frame clonotypes and omits some of them. Seen here are 250,000 to 350,000 clones, approximately 83% observed once, and the top ten hold approximately 14%. Sequencing used peripheral blood. This receptor was identified in a person between 65 and 79 years old with COVID-19, enrolled during active disease. The chain uses TRBV2 and TRBJ1-6, with a possible D match to TRBD1 (6 bases). CDR3 region: CASRRAGTLNSPLHF. The DNA of the CDR3 is TGTGCCAGCAGGAGAGCCGGGACATTAAATTCACCCCTCCACTTT.